This T cell receptor (beta chain) was observed in a study of blood T cell repertoires in COVID-19. Study context: Nucleic acid was either cDNA or gDNA, and it came from T cells, B-cell-depleted T cells, or PBMCs.

This clone came up once. In the source study's methods: Amplifying reference gene primers gave estimates of nucleated cell counts. Only in-frame clones appear in the TCRdb table, and some are missing; sequencing was by immunoSEQ multiplex PCR. The DNA was the basis for D and trimming; V, J and clone size are from that table. The sample holds hundreds of thousands of clones, roughly 85% seen once. The CDR3 has 15 residues. CDR1 and CDR2 (germline): SNHLY, FYNNEI. Trimming cost V 6 bases and J 1 base, with 13 bases left between them. Sequencing used peripheral blood. V is TRBV2 and J is TRBJ1-5; tentatively, D is TRBD1 (6 bases). This TCR derives from a man aged 18 to 35 with active or convalescent COVID-19. Written as DNA, the CDR3 is TGTGCCAGCAGGATAACAGGGACCAGCAATCAGCCCCAGCATTTT. Its protein product is CASRITGTSNQPQHF.